This is a list of T cell receptor beta chains from one sample in a study of cytomegalovirus exposure and HLA in healthy donors. Generated by immunoSEQ multiplex PCR, the TCRdb table keeps only in-frame clones and is missing some. This sample has tens of thousands of clones, with 72% found just once. Material: PBMCs. The receptors were sampled from a woman between 45 and 60 years old in good health and CMV-seropositive. The CDR3 runs from the conserved cysteine through the conserved F or W. The D gene is left open where the match is weak. Clone size is not always given. Where it is, it says once, few, many or a class for expanded clones.

J: TRBJ1-1; size: NA; V: TRBV7-9; D: NA; CDR3: CASSPRFQPLETEAFF; DNA: TGTGCCAGCAGCCCCAGGTTTCAACCTTTGGAAACTGAAGCTTTCTTT
J: TRBJ2-7; size: NA; V: TRBV7-9; D: TRBD2; CDR3: CASSLAPGRGGDYEQYF; DNA: TGTGCCAGCAGCTTAGCCCCGGGGAGGGGAGGGGACTACGAGCAGTACTTC
J: TRBJ2-7; size: NA; V: TRBV30; D: TRBD1; CDR3: CAWSPGTGWYEQYF; DNA: TGTGCCTGGAGTCCCGGGACAGGGTGGTACGAGCAGTACTTC
J: TRBJ2-1; size: NA; V: TRBV19; D: TRBD1; CDR3: CASEAGTGNNEQFF; DNA: TGTGCCAGTGAAGCCGGGACAGGGAACAATGAGCAGTTCTTC
J: TRBJ2-7; size: once; V: TRBV2; D: TRBD1; CDR3: CASRTTGTAYEQYF; DNA: TGTGCCAGCAGGACGACAGGGACCGCCTACGAGCAGTACTTC
J: TRBJ1-1; size: few; V: TRBV5-1; D: NA; CDR3: CASNPGRRVNTEAFF; DNA: TGCGCCAGCAACCCAGGCAGGCGAGTGAACACTGAAGCTTTCTTT
J: TRBJ2-1; size: NA; V: TRBV6-1; D: TRBD2; CDR3: CATGLAGGPVEQFF; DNA: TGTGCCACCGGACTAGCGGGGGGGCCGGTTGAGCAGTTCTTC
J: TRBJ2-5; size: NA; V: TRBV14; D: TRBD2; CDR3: CASSLTGERGILETQYF; DNA: TGTGCCAGCAGCCTCACCGGGGAGCGGGGGATCTTGGAGACCCAGTACTTC
J: TRBJ1-2; size: few; V: TRBV28; D: NA; CDR3: CASSLRTGYGYTF; DNA: TGTGCCAGCAGTCTTCGCACAGGCTATGGCTACACCTTC
J: TRBJ2-1; size: NA; V: TRBV7-9; D: TRBD2; CDR3: CASRTSGGFDEQFF; DNA: TGTGCCAGCAGAACTAGCGGGGGATTCGATGAGCAGTTCTTC
J: TRBJ1-2; size: NA; V: TRBV7-9; D: TRBD1; CDR3: CASSLTVTGLDGYTF; DNA: TGTGCCAGCAGCTTAACGGTGACAGGGCTAGATGGCTACACCTTC
J: TRBJ2-7; size: NA; V: TRBV19; D: NA; CDR3: CASSRDKTPSYEQYF; DNA: TGTGCCAGTAGTAGGGACAAGACTCCCTCCTACGAGCAGTACTTC
J: TRBJ1-4; size: NA; V: TRBV7-8; D: TRBD1; CDR3: CASSLSGGVNEKLFF; DNA: TGTGCCAGCAGCTTATCAGGGGGAGTTAATGAAAAACTGTTTTTT
J: TRBJ2-5; size: NA; V: TRBV28; D: TRBD2; CDR3: CAAGRDPTQQETQYF; DNA: TGTGCCGCTGGGAGGGACCCGACTCAGCAAGAGACCCAGTACTTC
J: TRBJ2-1; size: NA; V: TRBV7-2; D: NA; CDR3: CASSLRGIEQFF; DNA: TGTGCCAGCAGCTTACGGGGGATTGAGCAGTTCTTC
J: TRBJ1-5; size: NA; V: TRBV10-3; D: NA; CDR3: CATSDRGAGQPQHF; DNA: TGTGCCACCAGTGATCGTGGGGCTGGTCAGCCCCAGCATTTT
J: TRBJ1-3; size: NA; V: TRBV30; D: TRBD1; CDR3: CAWSGDRGSGNTIYF; DNA: TGTGCCTGGAGTGGCGACAGGGGCTCTGGAAACACCATATATTTT
J: TRBJ1-2; size: NA; V: TRBV6-5; D: TRBD1; CDR3: CASSYLAGTANGYTF; DNA: TGTGCCAGCAGTTACTTAGCCGGGACAGCGAACGGCTACACCTTC
J: TRBJ2-3; size: NA; V: TRBV29-1; D: TRBD2; CDR3: CSAPVGGGSTDTQYF; DNA: TGCAGCGCCCCTGTAGGCGGGGGTAGCACAGATACGCAGTATTTT
J: TRBJ1-5; size: few; V: TRBV11-2; D: NA; CDR3: CASSWEAGRSNQPQHF; DNA: TGTGCCAGCAGCTGGGAGGCGGGGAGGAGCAATCAGCCCCAGCATTTT
J: TRBJ2-7; size: few; V: TRBV7-9; D: NA; CDR3: CASSLAGGSYEQYF; DNA: TGTGCCAGCAGCTTAGCGGGGGGCTCCTACGAGCAGTACTTC
J: TRBJ1-1; size: NA; V: TRBV5-6; D: NA; CDR3: CASSQGNTEAFF; DNA: TGTGCCAGCAGCCAGGGGAACACTGAAGCTTTCTTT
J: TRBJ2-7; size: NA; V: TRBV7-2; D: NA; CDR3: CAGSLARRDQGEQYF; DNA: TGTGCCGGCAGCTTAGCAAGGAGGGATCAAGGGGAGCAGTACTTC
J: TRBJ2-2; size: NA; V: TRBV4-3; D: NA; CDR3: CASSQERVRGAPTGELFF; DNA: TGCGCCAGCAGCCAAGAAAGAGTCAGGGGCGCTCCTACCGGGGAGCTGTTTTTT
J: TRBJ2-4; size: NA; V: TRBV2; D: NA; CDR3: CASSGEQGGKNIQYF; DNA: TGTGCCAGCAGTGGGGAACAGGGGGGGAAAAACATTCAGTACTTC
J: TRBJ1-1; size: NA; V: TRBV11-2; D: NA; CDR3: CASSNSKRLFEAFF; DNA: TGTGCCAGCAGCAACTCTAAACGGTTGTTTGAAGCTTTCTTT
J: TRBJ2-2; size: once; V: TRBV5-6; D: TRBD2; CDR3: CASSGGLAGVPGELFF; DNA: TGTGCCAGCAGCGGGGGACTAGCGGGGGTACCCGGGGAGCTGTTTTTT
J: TRBJ1-4; size: NA; V: TRBV28; D: NA; CDR3: CASSLAGSSREKLFF; DNA: TGTGCCAGCAGTTTGGCCGGGAGCTCGAGGGAAAAACTGTTTTTT
J: TRBJ2-7; size: few; V: TRBV28; D: NA; CDR3: CASSFVSSYEQYF; DNA: TGTGCCAGCAGTTTCGTGAGCTCCTACGAGCAGTACTTC
J: TRBJ1-2; size: few; V: TRBV5-4; D: TRBD1; CDR3: CASSVGQEWSGYTF; DNA: TGTGCCAGCAGCGTAGGACAGGAGTGGAGTGGCTACACCTTC
J: TRBJ1-2; size: NA; V: TRBV6-5; D: NA; CDR3: CASRRGVDYGYTF; DNA: TGTGCCAGCAGAAGGGGCGTCGACTATGGCTACACCTTC
J: TRBJ1-2; size: NA; V: TRBV6-5; D: TRBD1; CDR3: CASRTPGQGANYTF; DNA: TGTGCCAGCAGGACCCCGGGACAGGGGGCGAACTACACCTTC
J: TRBJ1-2; size: NA; V: TRBV2; D: NA; CDR3: CASREGGGDYYGYTF; DNA: TGTGCCAGCAGGGAGGGAGGGGGGGACTACTATGGCTACACCTTC
J: TRBJ2-7; size: NA; V: TRBV27; D: TRBD2; CDR3: CATRTSGNYEQYF; DNA: TGTGCCACTCGGACTAGCGGGAACTACGAGCAGTACTTC
J: TRBJ1-4; size: NA; V: TRBV5-1; D: TRBD1; CDR3: CASNPGTANEKLFF; DNA: TGCGCCAGCAACCCCGGGACAGCTAATGAAAAACTGTTTTTT
J: TRBJ1-5; size: NA; V: TRBV18; D: TRBD1; CDR3: CASSRGGTGAIGQPQHF; DNA: TGTGCCAGCTCACGAGGCGGGACAGGGGCCATCGGTCAGCCCCAGCATTTT
J: TRBJ2-3; size: NA; V: TRBV7-8; D: TRBD2; CDR3: CASSLLPLGGGAGDTQYF; DNA: TGTGCCAGCAGCTTATTGCCCCTCGGCGGGGGGGCCGGGGATACGCAGTATTTT